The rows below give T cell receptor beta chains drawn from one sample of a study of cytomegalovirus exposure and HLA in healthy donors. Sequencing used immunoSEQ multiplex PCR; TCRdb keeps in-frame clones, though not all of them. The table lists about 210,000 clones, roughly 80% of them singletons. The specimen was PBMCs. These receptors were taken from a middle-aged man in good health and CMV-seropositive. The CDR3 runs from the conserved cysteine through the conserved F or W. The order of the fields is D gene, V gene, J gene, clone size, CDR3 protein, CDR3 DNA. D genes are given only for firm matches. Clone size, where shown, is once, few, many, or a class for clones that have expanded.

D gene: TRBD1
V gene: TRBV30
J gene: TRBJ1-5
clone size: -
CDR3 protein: CAWSGPGQGENQPQHF
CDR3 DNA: TGTGCCTGGAGTGGCCCCGGACAGGGGGAGAATCAGCCCCAGCATTTT

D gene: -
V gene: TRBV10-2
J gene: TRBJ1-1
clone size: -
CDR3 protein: CASSEYGQPNTEAFF
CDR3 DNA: TGCGCCAGCAGTGAGTATGGACAGCCGAACACTGAAGCTTTCTTT

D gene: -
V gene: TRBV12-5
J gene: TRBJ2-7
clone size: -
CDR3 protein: CASGPQGYEQYF
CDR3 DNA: TGTGCTAGTGGCCCACAGGGCTACGAGCAGTACTTC

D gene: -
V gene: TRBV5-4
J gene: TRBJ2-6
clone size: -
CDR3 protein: CASLGGVSGANVLTF
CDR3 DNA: TGTGCCAGCCTCGGCGGAGTCTCTGGGGCCAACGTCCTGACTTTC

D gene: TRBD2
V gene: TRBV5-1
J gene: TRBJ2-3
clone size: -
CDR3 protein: CASSRGSGDTQYF
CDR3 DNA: TGCGCCAGTAGTCGCGGGAGTGGAGATACGCAGTATTTT

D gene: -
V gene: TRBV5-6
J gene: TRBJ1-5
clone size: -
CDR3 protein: CASSFRGLGQPQHF
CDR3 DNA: TGTGCCAGCAGCTTTCGGGGGTTAGGTCAGCCCCAGCATTTT

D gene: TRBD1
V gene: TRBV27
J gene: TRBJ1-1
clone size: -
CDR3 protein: CASSLSQGAPNTEAFF
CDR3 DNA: TGTGCCAGCAGTTTATCTCAGGGGGCCCCGAACACTGAAGCTTTCTTT

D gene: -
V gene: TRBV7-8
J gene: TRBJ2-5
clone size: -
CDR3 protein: CASSFSVLQETQYF
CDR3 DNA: TGTGCCAGCAGCTTCTCGGTCCTCCAAGAGACCCAGTACTTC

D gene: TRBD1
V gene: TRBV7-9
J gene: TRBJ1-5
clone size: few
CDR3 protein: CASSRGTGSNQPQHF
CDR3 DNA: TGTGCCAGCAGCCGCGGGACAGGGAGCAATCAGCCCCAGCATTTT

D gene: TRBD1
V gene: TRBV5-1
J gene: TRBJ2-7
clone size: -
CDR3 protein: CASSGTGSYEQYF
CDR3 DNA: TGCGCCAGCAGCGGGACAGGCTCCTACGAGCAGTACTTC

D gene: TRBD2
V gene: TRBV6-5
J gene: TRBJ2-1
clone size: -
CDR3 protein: CASSLAGGLYNEQFF
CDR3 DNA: TGTGCCAGCAGCTTAGCGGGAGGGTTGTACAATGAGCAGTTCTTC

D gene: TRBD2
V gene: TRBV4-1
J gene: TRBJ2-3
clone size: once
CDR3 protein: CASSQLLAGVADTQYF
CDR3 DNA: TGCGCCAGCAGCCAACTACTAGCGGGAGTGGCAGATACGCAGTATTTT

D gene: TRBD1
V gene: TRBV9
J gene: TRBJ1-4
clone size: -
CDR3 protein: CASSKGVGGLEKLFF
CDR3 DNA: TGTGCCAGCAGTAAGGGGGTAGGGGGCTTGGAAAAACTGTTTTTT

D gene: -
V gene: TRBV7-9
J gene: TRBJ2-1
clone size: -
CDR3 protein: CASSFSGDNEQFF
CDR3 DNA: TGTGCCAGCAGCTTCTCGGGGGATAATGAGCAGTTCTTC

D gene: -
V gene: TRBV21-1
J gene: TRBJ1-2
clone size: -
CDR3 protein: CASSKVWPRGQGYTF
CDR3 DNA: TGTGCCAGCAGCAAAGTATGGCCCAGGGGGCAGGGCTACACCTTC

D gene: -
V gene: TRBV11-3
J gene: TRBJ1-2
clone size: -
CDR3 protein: CASSLVGGDYGYTF
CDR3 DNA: TGTGCCAGCAGCTTGGTAGGGGGTGACTATGGCTACACCTTC

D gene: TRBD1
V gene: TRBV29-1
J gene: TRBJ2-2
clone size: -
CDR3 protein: CSAWDRGTNTGELFF
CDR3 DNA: TGCAGCGCCTGGGACAGGGGTACGAACACCGGGGAGCTGTTTTTT

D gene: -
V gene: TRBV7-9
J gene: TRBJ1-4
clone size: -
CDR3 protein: CASSLGTLEKLFF
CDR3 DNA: TGTGCCAGCAGCTTAGGGACACTGGAAAAACTGTTTTTT